This T cell receptor beta chain was retrieved from a study of blood T cell repertoires in COVID-19. Study in general: Samples came from the United States, Italy and Spain, spanning acute and convalescent COVID-19. Sample material is recorded as cDNA or gDNA derived from T cells, B-cell-depleted T cells, or PBMCs.

Original processing methods: By means of reference gene primer amplification, nucleated cell counts were estimated. Method: immunoSEQ multiplex PCR; TCRdb's copy keeps in-frame clones and lacks some. The D gene and trimming were derived from the DNA, and the V and J assignments and clone size from that table. In the table there are roughly 350,000 clones, 70% to 90% of which are singletons. V was trimmed by 5 bases and J by 4 bases, leaving 15 bases between them. CDR1 is SGHVS and CDR2 is FNYEAQ in the germline V gene. The CDR3 extends over 15 amino acids. The J gene is TRBJ2-1, the V gene TRBV7-6, with D unresolved. The TCR originated in a woman between 45 and 65 years old with active or convalescent COVID-19. Sequences were obtained from peripheral blood. CDR3: CASSEQGGNYNEQFF. Here the CDR3 DNA reads TGTGCCAGCAGCGAGCAAGGCGGAAATTACAATGAGCAGTTCTTC. The full variable domain, rest sourced from reference TRBV7-6 and TRBJ2-1, is GAGVSQSPRYKVTKRGQDVALRCDPISGHVSLYWYRQALGQGPEFLTYFNYEAQQDKSGLPNDRFSAERPEGSISTLTIQRTEQRDSAMYRCASSEQGGNYNEQFFGPGTRLTVL.